Given below is one T cell receptor (beta chain) in context. This record comes from a study of blood T cell repertoires in COVID-19. In the study overall: Acute and convalescent COVID-19 specimens originated in the United States, Italy and Spain. The analysed material was cDNA or gDNA that came from T cells, B-cell-depleted T cells, or PBMCs.

Seattle patients were enrolled during active infection and followed longitudinally. Germline-derived CDR1 and CDR2 are SGHRS and YFSETQ. This CDR3 has 15 amino acids. Trimming took off 4 bases at V and 3 bases at J, with 16 bases between the two ends. Original data processing: Estimates of nucleated cell counts were drawn from the amplification of reference gene primers. TCRdb's table, derived via immunoSEQ multiplex PCR, lists solely in-frame clones and lacks some. V and J calls plus clone size are reproduced from that table; the DNA served to infer D and trimming. Of a few hundred thousand clones in the sample, 88% are singletons; the top ten hold approximately 1.6%.

Input material: peripheral blood. V is TRBV5-1 and J is TRBJ1-1, with D unclear. This TCR came from a woman aged 25 to 45 with COVID-19, enrolled during active disease. CDR3 in DNA: TGCGCCAGCAGCACAGAAGGAGGAGGGTACACTGAAGCTTTCTTT. Protein product: CASSTEGGGYTEAFF.